This TCR beta chain was recovered during a study of cytomegalovirus exposure and HLA in healthy donors. Study overall: The 120 or so validation repertoires, a later analysis reported, used the same platform as the approximately 670 first-cohort repertoires. Study observations and caveats: The dataset shows that most TCR sequences were rare, while some public TCRs occurred in many donors.

Germline CDR1 and CDR2: SGHTA and FQGNSA. The CDR3 spans 14 residues. Trimming took 5 bases from V and 6 from J; bases not matched to a gene: 2. The validation cohort, a group of over a hundred subjects, included the donors and was separate from the approximately 650-subject first cohort. The repertoire was sequenced with immunoSEQ multiplex PCR; TCRdb's copy has only in-frame clones and lacks some. This sample carries tens of thousands of clones, about 95% of them seen once, and the ten largest clones take 1.5% to 2%. Comment on this clone: The antigen is not known.

The TCR originated in a woman aged 18-35 years in good health and CMV-seropositive. The sequenced sample consisted of PBMCs. The chain has TRBV7-2 and TRBJ1-4; 11 bases agree with TRBD1. Here the CDR3 reads CASSRDRGYEKLFF. The CDR3 DNA reads as TGTGCCAGCAGCAGGGACAGGGGGTATGAAAAACTGTTTTTT.